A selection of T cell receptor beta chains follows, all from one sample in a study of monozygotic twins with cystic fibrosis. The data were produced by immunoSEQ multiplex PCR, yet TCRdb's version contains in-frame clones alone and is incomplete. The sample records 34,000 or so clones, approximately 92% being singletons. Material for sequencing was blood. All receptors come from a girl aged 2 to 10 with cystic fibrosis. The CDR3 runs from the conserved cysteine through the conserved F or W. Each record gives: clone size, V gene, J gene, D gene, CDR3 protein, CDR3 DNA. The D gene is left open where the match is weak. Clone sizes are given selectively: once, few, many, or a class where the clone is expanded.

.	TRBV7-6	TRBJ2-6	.	CASSDPIRSSSGANVLTF	TGTGCCAGCAGCGACCCCATCCGCTCGAGCTCTGGGGCCAACGTCCTGACTTTC
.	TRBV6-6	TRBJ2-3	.	CASSPRDSTDTQYF	TGTGCCAGCAGTCCCCGGGACAGCACAGATACGCAGTATTTT
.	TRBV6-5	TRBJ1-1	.	CASSYVTGNTEAFF	TGTGCCAGCAGTTACGTAACAGGAAACACTGAAGCTTTCTTT
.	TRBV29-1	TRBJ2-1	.	CSVRQATDEQFF	TGCAGCGTCCGACAGGCGACGGATGAGCAGTTCTTC
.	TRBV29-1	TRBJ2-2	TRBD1	CSVVTGSGELFF	TGCAGCGTGGTGACAGGGTCCGGGGAGCTGTTTTTT
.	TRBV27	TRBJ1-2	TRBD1	CASTPGDRPLSYTF	TGTGCCAGCACCCCGGGGGACAGACCTCTAAGCTACACCTTC
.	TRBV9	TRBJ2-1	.	CASSAQVNPYNEQFF	TGTGCCAGCAGCGCCCAGGTCAACCCCTACAATGAGCAGTTCTTC
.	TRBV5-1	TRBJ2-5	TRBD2	CASSLGGFQETQYF	TGCGCCAGCAGCCTCGGGGGGTTTCAAGAGACCCAGTACTTC
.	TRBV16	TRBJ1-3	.	CASSQSINTIYF	TGTGCCAGCAGCCAATCTATAAACACCATATATTTT
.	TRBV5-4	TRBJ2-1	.	CASNPPGLYNEQFF	TGTGCCAGCAATCCGCCGGGGCTCTACAATGAGCAGTTCTTC
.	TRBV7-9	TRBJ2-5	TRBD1	CASSLKRQGRETQYF	TGTGCCAGCAGCTTAAAGCGACAGGGGAGGGAGACCCAGTACTTC
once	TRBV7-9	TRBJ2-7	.	CASSPLGNEQYF	TGTGCCAGCAGCCCTCTCGGGAACGAGCAGTACTTC
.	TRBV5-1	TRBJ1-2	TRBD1	CASSDPGTGGLVGYTF	TGCGCCAGCAGCGATCCCGGGACAGGGGGTCTAGTCGGCTACACCTTC
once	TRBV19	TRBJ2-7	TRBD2	CASSSGTSGTYEQYF	TGTGCCAGTAGTTCTGGGACTAGCGGGACCTACGAGCAGTACTTC
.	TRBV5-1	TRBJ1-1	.	CASRGSMNTEAFF	TGCGCCAGCAGGGGGTCTATGAACACTGAAGCTTTCTTT
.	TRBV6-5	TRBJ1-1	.	CASRTGRGTEAFF	TGTGCCAGCAGGACAGGACGGGGCACTGAAGCTTTCTTT
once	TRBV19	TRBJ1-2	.	CASSLDVPTSSQGGYTF	TGTGCCAGTAGCCTGGACGTGCCCACATCCAGTCAAGGGGGCTACACCTTC
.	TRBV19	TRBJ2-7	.	CASSHPGRTYEQYF	TGTGCCAGTAGTCATCCGGGACGGACCTACGAGCAGTACTTC
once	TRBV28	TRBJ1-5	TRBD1	CASSYRGLTGMNQPQHF	TGTGCCAGCAGTTACAGGGGGCTGACGGGAATGAATCAGCCCCAGCATTTT
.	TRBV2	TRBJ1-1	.	CASSEIEGTTEAFF	TGTGCCAGCAGTGAGATAGAGGGGACCACTGAAGCTTTCTTT
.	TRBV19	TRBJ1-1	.	CASSISVGGTTEAFF	TGTGCCAGTAGTATTAGTGTCGGAGGCACCACTGAAGCTTTCTTT
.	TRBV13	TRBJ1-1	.	CASSSIEGNTEAFF	TGTGCCAGCAGTTCTATAGAGGGGAACACTGAAGCTTTCTTT
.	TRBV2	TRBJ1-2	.	CASSDSWGVRGYTF	TGTGCCAGCAGTGATAGTTGGGGGGTAAGAGGCTACACCTTC